This TCR beta chain was retrieved from a study of blood T cell repertoires in COVID-19. Turning to the study itself: Sources were T cells, B-cell-depleted T cells, or PBMCs; the material itself was cDNA or gDNA.

The J segment lost 6 bases and the V segment lost 6 bases, leaving 5 bases of the junction unmatched. Germline CDR1 reads SGHRS; CDR2 reads YFSETQ. The CDR3 loop spans 13 amino acids. Study processing details: Reference gene primer amplification gave estimated nucleated cell counts. Sequencing used immunoSEQ multiplex PCR; TCRdb keeps in-frame clones, though not all of them. V and J calls and clone size are copied from that table; D and trimming were computed from the DNA. Altogether roughly 150,000 clones are present, around nine tenths being singletons, with the ten largest covering about 9.4%. The clonotype originates from a woman in her seventies with COVID-19, enrolled during active disease. The rearrangement uses TRBV5-1 and TRBJ2-7, with 11 positions matching TRBD1. The specimen sequenced was peripheral blood. The CDR3 here is CASTGTGGFEQYF. In DNA, the CDR3 is TGCGCCAGCACCGGGACAGGGGGGTTCGAGCAGTACTTC.